Sequencing of this T cell receptor beta chain was carried out in a study of blood T cell repertoires in COVID-19. TCRdb keeps only in-frame clones here, not all; method: immunoSEQ multiplex PCR. This sample has a few hundred thousand clones; 75% to 90% occur once, and the top ten carry 3.5% to 5%. The CDR3 is 11 amino acids. Trimming cost V 5 bases and J 9 bases, with 8 bases left between them. The germline V gene has CDR1 SEHNR and CDR2 FQNEAQ (reference sequence). The sequence came from a woman in her thirties who had recovered from COVID-19. The sample taken for sequencing was PBMCs or T cells enriched from blood (not recorded which). V gene TRBV7-9 combines with J gene TRBJ2-1; no clear D. The CDR3 here is CASSPPGEQFF. CDR3 DNA sequence: TGTGCCAGCAGCCCCCCGGGTGAGCAGTTCTTC.